The 17 T cell receptor beta chains reported below all come from one sample, sequenced in a study of blood T cells in healthy people across ages. Combining a sample-barcoded 5' primer with a J-beta primer mix, a second PCR ran for about 6 to 12 cycles. TCRdb re-called the 5' RACE reads with MiXCR, one entry per CDR3 protein. The table lists 600,000 to 850,000 distinct CDR3 sequences, about 40% of them singletons, with roughly 20% in the top ten. Sequencing was carried out using blood. Receptors were obtained from a woman aged 55-75 years in good health.

J is TRBJ2-3 and V is TRBV12-3 or TRBV12-4, with 7 bases that match TRBD2. This CDR3 region has 14 residues. Trimming removed 5 bases from V and 6 bases from J; junction bases left unmatched: 8. The CDR3 DNA sequence: TGTGCCAGCAGTCCCGGACGGGGAGGGGATACGCAGTATTTT. Protein: CASSPGRGGDTQYF.

A remark on this clonotype: A much bigger clone sits one base away, suggesting this may be a read error. The CDR3 nucleotides are TGCGCCAGCAGCTTGGCCCGTGGGCCGCCCGGGGAGCTGTTTTTT. Amino acid sequence: CASSLARGPPGELFF. The genes are TRBV5-1 and TRBJ2-2; D is ambiguous. Germline lookup yields CDR1 SGHRS and CDR2 YFSETQ. The CDR3 sequence is 15 residues long. V shed 0 bases and J shed 6 bases, with 12 bases lying between them.

This chain joins TRBV21-1 and TRBJ2-1. TRBV21-1 is a recognized pseudogene. The CDR3 contains 11 residues. This CDR3 reads CASSKAGEQFF. CDR3 in DNA: TGTGCCAGCAGCAAAGCTGGTGAGCAGTTCTTC.

CDR3 sequence reads: CSARDSGALSQPQHF. The CDR3 DNA reads as TGCAGTGCTAGAGATTCGGGGGCGCTGAGTCAGCCCCAGCATTTT. The chain recombines TRBV20-1 with TRBJ1-5; weak D call: TRBD1 (6 bases). V dropped 0 bases and J dropped 6 bases, with 15 bases sitting between them. The CDR3 is 15 residues long. Per the germline V gene, CDR1 is DFQATT and CDR2 is SNEGSKA (reference sequence).

This clonotype came up a few times. CDR3 in amino acids: CSARPPTGGFRNEQFF. The CDR3 DNA reads as TGCAGTGCTAGACCCCCGACAGGGGGCTTTCGGAATGAGCAGTTCTTC. V gene TRBV20-1 combines with J gene TRBJ2-1, with 10 positions matching TRBD1. CDR1 and CDR2 (germline): DFQATT, SNEGSKA (reference sequence). The trim removed 2 bases at V and 7 bases at J, leaving 11 bases unmatched. The CDR3 runs 16 residues.

There are a few counts of this clonotype. CDR3 sequence: CASGLSSGTTRVDTQYF. DNA of the CDR3: TGTGCTAGTGGTTTGTCCTCCGGGACTACTAGGGTAGATACGCAGTATTTT. The rearrangement joins TRBV12-5 to TRBJ2-3; 7 bases align to TRBD2. V lost 2 bases to trimming and J lost 5 bases; unmatched junction nucleotides: 13. The length of the CDR3 is 17 residues. CDR1 LGHNT and CDR2 FRNRAP come from the germline V gene.

This clonotype was seen only a few times. This chain connects TRBV6-5 to TRBJ2-7; 13 bases map to TRBD2. V was pared by 2 bases and J by 3 bases, with 10 bases of the junction left unmatched. The CDR3 consists of 18 residues. Germline CDR1 is MNHEY and CDR2 is SVGAGI. CDR3 nucleotides: TGTGCCAGCAGTTACGCCAAACAGGGGACTAGCGGGAACTACGAGCAGTACTTC. This sequence encodes CASSYAKQGTSGNYEQYF.

The chain couples TRBV11-3 to TRBJ2-2, with TRBD1 matching over 7 bases. CDR3 size: 15 residues. Losses at the gene ends were 3 bases for V and 4 bases for J; bases not matched to a gene: 5. From germline, CDR1 is SGHNT and CDR2 YENEEA. The CDR3 sequence: CASSLTGLFTGELFF. The CDR3 DNA follows: TGTGCCAGCAGCTTGACAGGGCTATTCACCGGGGAGCTGTTTTTT.

A few counts support this clonotype. The rearrangement links TRBV7-9 to TRBJ2-1; TRBD1 might be the D (5 bases). Germline values: CDR1 SEHNR, CDR2 FQNEAQ (reference sequence). The CDR3 spans 16 residues. V lost 5 bases, J lost 3 bases, and 17 bases lay in between. CDR3 protein: CASSPPGSSVYNEQFF. CDR3 DNA: TGTGCCAGCAGCCCCCCAGGGTCTAGTGTCTACAATGAGCAGTTCTTC.

The CDR3 protein is CASNLLFRRAHSNQPQHF. The DNA of the CDR3 is TGTGCCAGCAACCTCTTATTTCGGAGGGCGCATAGCAATCAGCCCCAGCATTTT. The chain links TRBV9 to TRBJ1-5; no clear D. With 6 bases removed from V and 0 bases from J, the gap between germline ends came to 22 bases. Germline V gives CDR1 SGDLS, CDR2 YYNGEE. The CDR3 has 18 residues.

V and J are TRBV3-1 and TRBJ1-5; 7 nucleotides match TRBD1. This CDR3 has 14 amino acids. The V and J ends lost 5 bases and 7 bases, in that order; junction bases with no gene match: 8. CDR1 is LGHDT and CDR2 is YNNKEL in the germline V gene (reference sequence). Written as DNA, the CDR3 is TGTGCCAGCAGCGCAACAGGGGACCGGCAGCCCCAGCATTTT. Its protein is CASSATGDRQPQHF.

In this sample, this clonotype turned up a few times. CDR3 coding DNA: TGTGCCAGACGAAACGGGTCAGGGGCCAACGTCCTGACTTTC. Its translation is CARRNGSGANVLTF. This chain links TRBV2 with TRBJ2-6; the D is unclear. The CDR3 is 14 residues long. Per germline, CDR1 SNHLY and CDR2 FYNNEI. Trimming shortened V by 9 bases and J by 4 bases, and 13 bases separated the two germline ends. Full variable domain (missing parts from reference TRBV2 and TRBJ2-6): EPEVTQTPSHQVTQMGQEVILRCVPISNHLYFYWYRQILGQKVEFLVSFYNNEISEKSEIFDDQFSVERPDGSNFTLKIRSTKLEDSAMYFCARRNGSGANVLTFGAGSRLTVL.

Only one count was recorded for this clonotype. The chain recombines TRBV25-1 with TRBJ2-1, with D possibly being TRBD1 (5 bases). The CDR3 has 15 residues. V lost 1 base and J lost 5, with 12 bases in between. Germline loops: CDR1 MGHDK, CDR2 SYGVNS. This CDR3 reads CASSEFKGLDNEQFF. As DNA, the CDR3 is TGTGCCAGCAGTGAATTCAAGGGGCTCGACAATGAGCAGTTCTTC.

V and J are TRBV6-4 and TRBJ2-3; possibly TRBD1 or TRBD2 for D (6 bases each). With 4 bases removed from V and 0 bases from J, the gap between germline ends came to 11 bases. Germline V gives CDR1 MRHNA, CDR2 SNTAGT. This CDR3 comprises 15 residues. The CDR3 nucleotides read TGTGCCAGCAGTGTTGAGGGGGGTAGCACAGATACGCAGTATTTT. Its protein is CASSVEGGSTDTQYF.

The CDR3 DNA sequence: TGTGCCAGCAGCAAAGTTGGGGAGACCCAGTACTTC. This sequence encodes CASSKVGETQYF. The rearrangement joins TRBV21-1 to TRBJ2-5. TRBV21-1 is reported as a pseudogene. This CDR3 comprises 12 residues.

The V and J genes are TRBV18 and TRBJ1-1; D possibly corresponds to TRBD1 (6 bases). Trimming took 6 bases from V and 0 from J, leaving 11 bases between them. There are 14 residues in the CDR3. The germline CDR1 and CDR2 sequences are KGHSH and LQKENI. The CDR3 DNA is TGTGCCAGCTCGGGGACACAGCTGAACACTGAAGCTTTCTTT. Translation: CASSGTQLNTEAFF.

This clonotype was counted only a few times. The chain links TRBV4-2 to TRBJ2-7; D may be TRBD1 or TRBD2 (5 bases each). Between the trimmed V and J ends, which lost 0 bases and 3 bases, there was a span of 12 bases. CDR3 length: 15 residues. Germline CDR1 is LGHNA and CDR2 is YNFKEQ. CDR3 nucleotide sequence: TGTGCCAGCAGCCAAGATGTCGGGGCAAGCTACGAGCAGTACTTC. Its protein product is CASSQDVGASYEQYF.